The rows below give T cell receptor beta chains drawn from one sample of a study of T cell repertoires in cytomegalovirus infection. These receptors' antigens are unknown. Each CDR3 protein is one row after TCRdb ran MiXCR on the reads. This table has around 310,000 distinct CDR3 sequences, 29% appearing once. The sequenced sample was cultured PBMCs, obtained from culture after CMV antigen stimulation. These receptors were taken from a human donor in good health (CMV status not recorded). Some clones in this sample may be carry-over from other donors' samples. CDR3s include the opening cysteine and the closing phenylalanine or tryptophan. The order of the fields is V gene, D gene, clone size, J gene, CDR3 protein, CDR3 DNA. The D gene is left open where the match is weak. Rows give clone size only sometimes, using once, few, many, or a class for an expanded clone.

v_call: TRBV18
d_call: TRBD2
clone_size: once
j_call: TRBJ2-1
cdr3_aa: CASSPPGTSLGEQVF
cdr3_nt: TGTGCCAGCTCACCACCAGGGACTAGCTTGGGAGAGCAGGTCTTC

v_call: TRBV6-1
d_call: -
clone_size: -
j_call: TRBJ1-1
cdr3_aa: CASSDRWANTEAFF
cdr3_nt: TGTGCCAGCAGCGATCGGTGGGCGAACACTGAAGCTTTCTTT

v_call: TRBV2
d_call: -
clone_size: -
j_call: TRBJ1-6
cdr3_aa: CASSASGDNSPLHF
cdr3_nt: TGTGCCAGCAGTGCTTCTGGTGATAATTCACCCCTCCACTTT

v_call: TRBV12-3/TRBV12-4
d_call: -
clone_size: -
j_call: TRBJ2-4
cdr3_aa: CASSFSRRTLTNIQYF
cdr3_nt: TGTGCCAGCAGTTTTTCGAGGAGGACCCTTACTAATATTCAGTACTTC

v_call: TRBV2
d_call: -
clone_size: -
j_call: TRBJ1-1
cdr3_aa: CASSEADGVMNTEAFF
cdr3_nt: TGTGCCAGCAGTGAGGCGGACGGCGTGATGAACACTGAAGCTTTCTTT

v_call: TRBV7-2
d_call: TRBD2
clone_size: few
j_call: TRBJ2-4
cdr3_aa: CASSLVPSGKDYLAKNIQYF
cdr3_nt: TGTGCCAGCAGCTTAGTGCCTAGCGGGAAGGACTATCTAGCCAAAAACATTCAGTACTTC

v_call: TRBV20-1
d_call: -
clone_size: few
j_call: TRBJ2-5
cdr3_aa: CSTGGGGRETQYF
cdr3_nt: TGCAGCACAGGTGGGGGGGGCCGAGAGACCCAGTACTTC

v_call: TRBV7-9
d_call: TRBD2
clone_size: few
j_call: TRBJ2-1
cdr3_aa: CASSFTPSGPYNEQFF
cdr3_nt: TGTGCCAGCAGCTTCACGCCTAGCGGGCCTTACAATGAGCAGTTCTTC

v_call: TRBV5-1
d_call: -
clone_size: -
j_call: TRBJ2-7
cdr3_aa: CASRAAILDDEQYF
cdr3_nt: TGCGCCAGCCGGGCTGCTATACTGGATGACGAGCAGTACTTC

v_call: TRBV19
d_call: -
clone_size: -
j_call: TRBJ1-4
cdr3_aa: CASSIAAVDEKLFF
cdr3_nt: TGTGCCAGTAGTATAGCGGCAGTGGATGAAAAACTGTTTTTT

v_call: TRBV25-1
d_call: TRBD2
clone_size: few
j_call: TRBJ2-3
cdr3_aa: CASSDPWLAGSTDTQYF
cdr3_nt: TGTGCCAGCAGTGATCCTTGGCTAGCGGGCAGCACAGATACGCAGTATTTT

v_call: TRBV7-8
d_call: -
clone_size: many
j_call: TRBJ2-7
cdr3_aa: CASSLRGGGSYEQYF
cdr3_nt: TGTGCCAGCAGCTTGCGTGGGGGAGGCTCCTACGAGCAGTACTTC

v_call: TRBV12-3/TRBV12-4
d_call: TRBD1
clone_size: few
j_call: TRBJ1-2
cdr3_aa: CASGYTGGRGYTF
cdr3_nt: TGTGCCAGCGGGTACACAGGGGGGCGAGGCTACACCTTC

v_call: TRBV7-2
d_call: -
clone_size: few
j_call: TRBJ2-3
cdr3_aa: CASSSQGTGTDTQYF
cdr3_nt: TGTGCCAGCAGCTCACAGGGTACGGGGACAGATACGCAGTATTTT

v_call: TRBV12-3/TRBV12-4
d_call: TRBD2
clone_size: many
j_call: TRBJ2-1
cdr3_aa: CASSLGTSGGAPYNEQFF
cdr3_nt: TGTGCCAGCAGTCTAGGGACTAGCGGGGGGGCGCCCTACAATGAGCAGTTCTTC

v_call: TRBV7-6
d_call: TRBD1
clone_size: -
j_call: TRBJ2-7
cdr3_aa: CASSGRQGADEQYF
cdr3_nt: TGTGCCAGCAGCGGACGGCAGGGGGCCGACGAGCAGTACTTC

v_call: TRBV12-3/TRBV12-4
d_call: -
clone_size: few
j_call: TRBJ2-1
cdr3_aa: CASTPPRGSTNEQFF
cdr3_nt: TGTGCCAGCACTCCCCCCCGGGGATCCACCAATGAGCAGTTCTTC

v_call: TRBV7-9
d_call: -
clone_size: -
j_call: TRBJ2-7
cdr3_aa: CASSSRQRTYEQYF
cdr3_nt: TGTGCCAGCAGCTCGAGACAGAGGACCTACGAGCAGTACTTC

v_call: TRBV14
d_call: -
clone_size: -
j_call: TRBJ2-1
cdr3_aa: CASSQATGGDEQFF
cdr3_nt: TGTGCCAGCAGCCAAGCCACCGGGGGTGATGAGCAGTTCTTC

v_call: TRBV27
d_call: TRBD1
clone_size: -
j_call: TRBJ1-2
cdr3_aa: CASSLYQGAGGYTF
cdr3_nt: TGTGCCAGCAGTTTATATCAGGGGGCCGGGGGCTACACCTTC

v_call: TRBV7-6
d_call: -
clone_size: few
j_call: TRBJ1-5
cdr3_aa: CASTLGNQPQHF
cdr3_nt: TGTGCCAGCACCCTAGGAAATCAGCCCCAGCATTTT

v_call: TRBV5-5
d_call: -
clone_size: -
j_call: TRBJ1-1
cdr3_aa: CASSLEFPGPEAFF
cdr3_nt: TGTGCCAGCAGCTTGGAGTTCCCCGGGCCTGAAGCTTTCTTT

v_call: TRBV7-9
d_call: -
clone_size: -
j_call: TRBJ1-6
cdr3_aa: CASSLVRGEGPYNSPLHF
cdr3_nt: TGTGCCAGCAGCTTAGTGAGGGGAGAAGGGCCTTATAATTCACCCCTCCACTTT

v_call: TRBV11-3
d_call: -
clone_size: many
j_call: TRBJ2-3
cdr3_aa: CASSLVDTDTQYF
cdr3_nt: TGTGCCAGCAGCTTAGTGGATACAGATACGCAGTATTTT

v_call: TRBV7-3
d_call: -
clone_size: -
j_call: TRBJ2-5
cdr3_aa: CASSPSGTKGTQYF
cdr3_nt: TGTGCCAGCAGCCCATCCGGGACAAAGGGGACCCAGTACTTC

v_call: TRBV6-5
d_call: TRBD1
clone_size: -
j_call: TRBJ1-4
cdr3_aa: CASSYFRGTEKLFF
cdr3_nt: TGTGCCAGCAGTTACTTCAGGGGGACTGAAAAACTGTTTTTT

v_call: TRBV27
d_call: -
clone_size: many
j_call: TRBJ1-2
cdr3_aa: CASSSFRTASLYGYTF
cdr3_nt: TGTGCCAGCAGTTCTTTTCGGACAGCTTCTCTCTATGGCTACACCTTC

v_call: TRBV12-3/TRBV12-4
d_call: -
clone_size: -
j_call: TRBJ1-2
cdr3_aa: CASRHERAGEYGYTF
cdr3_nt: TGTGCCAGCAGGCACGAAAGGGCAGGGGAATATGGCTACACCTTC

v_call: TRBV11-2
d_call: -
clone_size: few
j_call: TRBJ1-6
cdr3_aa: CASSFGRGDSPLHF
cdr3_nt: TGTGCCAGCAGCTTTGGCAGGGGAGACTCACCCCTCCACTTT

v_call: TRBV19
d_call: -
clone_size: -
j_call: TRBJ2-1
cdr3_aa: CASSIARGVVDEQFF
cdr3_nt: TGTGCCAGTAGTATTGCCAGGGGGGTAGTCGATGAGCAGTTCTTC

v_call: TRBV6-5
d_call: -
clone_size: -
j_call: TRBJ2-1
cdr3_aa: CASSRRAEQFF
cdr3_nt: TGTGCCAGCAGTCGCAGAGCTGAGCAGTTCTTC

v_call: TRBV7-8
d_call: TRBD1
clone_size: few
j_call: TRBJ1-2
cdr3_aa: CASRGGTGDGYTF
cdr3_nt: TGTGCCAGCAGGGGCGGGACAGGGGACGGCTACACCTTC

v_call: TRBV19
d_call: -
clone_size: -
j_call: TRBJ1-1
cdr3_aa: CASRADIRSVTEAFF
cdr3_nt: TGTGCCAGTAGAGCGGACATTCGATCGGTCACTGAAGCTTTCTTT

v_call: TRBV7-3
d_call: -
clone_size: few
j_call: TRBJ1-1
cdr3_aa: CASSFSVQTEAFF
cdr3_nt: TGTGCCAGCAGCTTTTCAGTGCAGACTGAAGCTTTCTTT

v_call: TRBV20-1
d_call: -
clone_size: few
j_call: TRBJ2-2
cdr3_aa: CSATVGSTGELFF
cdr3_nt: TGCAGTGCTACCGTAGGGTCCACCGGGGAGCTGTTTTTT

v_call: TRBV6-8
d_call: -
clone_size: -
j_call: TRBJ2-1
cdr3_aa: CASRTSGGSYNEQFF
cdr3_nt: TGTGCCAGCAGAACTAGTGGGGGCTCCTACAATGAGCAGTTCTTC

v_call: TRBV30
d_call: -
clone_size: -
j_call: TRBJ2-2
cdr3_aa: CAWSVVQGIGELFF
cdr3_nt: TGTGCCTGGAGTGTGGTACAGGGAATCGGGGAGCTGTTTTTT

v_call: TRBV7-3
d_call: -
clone_size: few
j_call: TRBJ2-3
cdr3_aa: CASSLNSGALGTQYF
cdr3_nt: TGTGCCAGCAGCCTAAATAGCGGCGCCTTAGGTACGCAGTATTTT

v_call: TRBV19
d_call: -
clone_size: -
j_call: TRBJ2-7
cdr3_aa: CASRPGTSSYEQYF
cdr3_nt: TGTGCCAGTAGACCCGGAACGAGCTCCTACGAGCAGTACTTC

v_call: TRBV18
d_call: -
clone_size: -
j_call: TRBJ2-2
cdr3_aa: CASSPQSDTGELFF
cdr3_nt: TGTGCCAGCTCACCACAGAGCGACACCGGGGAGCTGTTTTTT

v_call: TRBV6-6
d_call: -
clone_size: -
j_call: TRBJ1-5
cdr3_aa: CASSYIGSREGGGPQHF
cdr3_nt: TGTGCCAGCAGTTACATAGGATCGAGGGAAGGTGGGGGGCCCCAGCATTTT

v_call: TRBV10-3
d_call: -
clone_size: few
j_call: TRBJ1-1
cdr3_aa: CAISGSGVNTEAFF
cdr3_nt: TGTGCCATCAGTGGATCCGGGGTTAACACTGAAGCTTTCTTT

v_call: TRBV2
d_call: -
clone_size: -
j_call: TRBJ2-1
cdr3_aa: CASIGDVVDNEQFF
cdr3_nt: TGTGCCAGCATCGGGGACGTAGTCGACAATGAGCAGTTCTTC

v_call: TRBV7-2
d_call: -
clone_size: -
j_call: TRBJ1-1
cdr3_aa: CASSYGDGGGTEAFF
cdr3_nt: TGTGCCAGCAGCTACGGAGACGGCGGAGGGACTGAAGCTTTCTTT

v_call: TRBV28
d_call: -
clone_size: -
j_call: TRBJ2-5
cdr3_aa: CASSFHPADQETQYF
cdr3_nt: TGTGCCAGCAGTTTTCACCCGGCGGACCAAGAGACCCAGTACTTC

v_call: TRBV7-8
d_call: TRBD2
clone_size: few
j_call: TRBJ2-1
cdr3_aa: CASSLAGLEREGHSNEQFF
cdr3_nt: TGTGCCAGCAGCTTAGCGGGGCTAGAGCGGGAGGGCCATTCCAATGAGCAGTTCTTC